Listed below are T cell receptor beta chains from one sample, sequenced in a study of cytomegalovirus exposure and HLA in healthy donors. Using immunoSEQ multiplex PCR, the repertoire was profiled, and TCRdb retains in-frame clones only, with some absent. This repertoire shows around 170,000 clones, just under 80% found once; its top ten account for 7%. The specimen sequenced was PBMCs. These receptors all come from a woman aged 40 to 50 in good health and CMV-seropositive. Both conserved end residues are part of each CDR3. The D gene is left open where the match is weak. The size of a clone is reported for some rows only, either as once, few or many, or as a class for expanded clones.

v_call: TRBV25-1
d_call: TRBD1
clone_size: NA
cdr3_length: 12
j_call: TRBJ2-1
cdr3_aa: CASSPTGYEQFF
cdr3_nt: TGTGCCAGCAGCCCGACAGGGTACGAGCAGTTCTTC

v_call: TRBV7-9
d_call: NA
clone_size: NA
cdr3_length: 17
j_call: TRBJ2-7
cdr3_aa: CSSSSLDTLDLSYEQYF
cdr3_nt: TGTTCCAGCAGCTCCCTGGACACCCTGGATTTATCCTACGAGCAGTACTTC

v_call: TRBV5-1
d_call: NA
clone_size: NA
cdr3_length: 13
j_call: TRBJ2-3
cdr3_aa: CASSFDNTDTQYF
cdr3_nt: TGCGCCAGCAGCTTCGACAACACAGATACGCAGTATTTT

v_call: TRBV6-6
d_call: TRBD1
clone_size: NA
cdr3_length: 15
j_call: TRBJ1-6
cdr3_aa: CASSYPWTGDSPLHF
cdr3_nt: TGTGCCAGCAGTTACCCTTGGACAGGGGATTCACCCCTCCACTTT

v_call: TRBV7-9
d_call: TRBD1
clone_size: NA
cdr3_length: 12
j_call: TRBJ2-5
cdr3_aa: CASSPRDSEQYF
cdr3_nt: TGTGCCAGCAGCCCCCGGGACAGTGAGCAGTACTTC

v_call: TRBV7-9
d_call: NA
clone_size: NA
cdr3_length: 15
j_call: TRBJ1-4
cdr3_aa: CASSLSSGFNEKLFF
cdr3_nt: TGTGCCAGCAGCTTATCGTCGGGGTTTAATGAAAAACTGTTTTTT

v_call: TRBV5-1
d_call: NA
clone_size: NA
cdr3_length: 13
j_call: TRBJ1-2
cdr3_aa: CASSLDPGEGYTF
cdr3_nt: TGCGCCAGCAGCTTGGATCCAGGGGAAGGCTACACCTTC

v_call: TRBV19
d_call: NA
clone_size: NA
cdr3_length: 13
j_call: TRBJ1-1
cdr3_aa: CASSVGAGTEAFF
cdr3_nt: TGTGCCAGTAGCGTGGGGGCGGGTACTGAAGCTTTCTTT

v_call: TRBV10-3
d_call: NA
clone_size: NA
cdr3_length: 15
j_call: TRBJ1-5
cdr3_aa: CAISESGQPNQPQHF
cdr3_nt: TGTGCCATCAGTGAGTCGGGACAACCTAATCAGCCCCAGCATTTT

v_call: TRBV27
d_call: NA
clone_size: NA
cdr3_length: 18
j_call: TRBJ1-1
cdr3_aa: CASSLLAPLPGTNTEAFF
cdr3_nt: TGTGCCAGCAGTTTATTAGCCCCGCTTCCAGGGACTAACACTGAAGCTTTCTTT

v_call: TRBV6-1
d_call: NA
clone_size: NA
cdr3_length: 13
j_call: TRBJ1-6
cdr3_aa: CASSELVNSPLHF
cdr3_nt: TGTGCCAGCAGTGAACTCGTAAATTCACCCCTCCACTTT

v_call: TRBV5-4
d_call: TRBD2
clone_size: NA
cdr3_length: 15
j_call: TRBJ2-1
cdr3_aa: CASSFTGLAHNEQFF
cdr3_nt: TGTGCCAGCAGCTTTACGGGACTAGCTCACAATGAGCAGTTCTTC

v_call: TRBV9
d_call: NA
clone_size: few
cdr3_length: 15
j_call: TRBJ2-5
cdr3_aa: CASSGGTLGQETQYF
cdr3_nt: TGTGCCAGCAGCGGAGGGACTTTAGGTCAAGAGACCCAGTACTTC

v_call: TRBV19
d_call: TRBD1
clone_size: NA
cdr3_length: 14
j_call: TRBJ1-2
cdr3_aa: CASKGGQGPYGYTF
cdr3_nt: TGTGCCAGTAAAGGCGGACAGGGCCCCTATGGCTACACCTTC

v_call: TRBV5-1
d_call: NA
clone_size: once
cdr3_length: 12
j_call: TRBJ2-5
cdr3_aa: CASSFSGETQYF
cdr3_nt: TGCGCCAGCAGCTTTTCAGGGGAGACCCAGTACTTC

v_call: TRBV7-6
d_call: TRBD1
clone_size: NA
cdr3_length: 14
j_call: TRBJ1-4
cdr3_aa: CASSADRVREKLFF
cdr3_nt: TGTGCCAGCAGTGCCGACAGGGTCCGGGAAAAACTGTTTTTT

v_call: TRBV4-2
d_call: NA
clone_size: NA
cdr3_length: 14
j_call: TRBJ1-3
cdr3_aa: CASSLQGPGNTIYF
cdr3_nt: TGTGCCAGCAGCCTCCAGGGCCCCGGAAACACCATATATTTT

v_call: TRBV30
d_call: NA
clone_size: NA
cdr3_length: 14
j_call: TRBJ2-6
cdr3_aa: CAWSRVSGANGLTF
cdr3_nt: TGTGCCTGGAGTAGGGTCTCTGGGGCCAACGGCCTGACTTTC

v_call: TRBV27
d_call: NA
clone_size: NA
cdr3_length: 15
j_call: TRBJ1-5
cdr3_aa: CASRSRGKDNQPQHF
cdr3_nt: TGTGCCAGCAGAAGCCGGGGGAAGGACAATCAGCCCCAGCATTTT

v_call: TRBV5-6
d_call: NA
clone_size: NA
cdr3_length: 13
j_call: TRBJ1-2
cdr3_aa: CASSLGDFYGYTF
cdr3_nt: TGTGCCAGCAGCTTGGGAGATTTCTATGGCTACACCTTC

v_call: TRBV9
d_call: NA
clone_size: NA
cdr3_length: 14
j_call: TRBJ2-2
cdr3_aa: CASSVGQNTGELFF
cdr3_nt: TGTGCCAGCAGCGTAGGACAGAACACCGGGGAGCTGTTTTTT

v_call: TRBV2
d_call: NA
clone_size: NA
cdr3_length: 14
j_call: TRBJ1-6
cdr3_aa: CASSEIGDNSPLHF
cdr3_nt: TGTGCCAGCAGTGAAATCGGGGATAATTCACCCCTCCACTTT

v_call: TRBV5-4
d_call: NA
clone_size: once
cdr3_length: 15
j_call: TRBJ1-1
cdr3_aa: CASSSRQQRNTEAFF
cdr3_nt: TGTGCCAGCAGCAGCAGACAGCAAAGAAACACTGAAGCTTTCTTT

v_call: TRBV2
d_call: TRBD1
clone_size: NA
cdr3_length: 14
j_call: TRBJ2-7
cdr3_aa: CASSEGTGVHEQYF
cdr3_nt: TGTGCCAGCAGTGAAGGGACAGGGGTCCACGAGCAGTACTTC

v_call: TRBV7-2
d_call: NA
clone_size: NA
cdr3_length: 14
j_call: TRBJ2-2
cdr3_aa: CASSYHRGTGELFF
cdr3_nt: TGTGCCAGCAGCTACCATAGAGGTACCGGGGAGCTGTTTTTT

v_call: TRBV18
d_call: NA
clone_size: NA
cdr3_length: 14
j_call: TRBJ2-7
cdr3_aa: CASSPGQGHYEQYF
cdr3_nt: TGTGCCAGCTCACCCGGTCAGGGGCACTACGAGCAGTACTTC

v_call: TRBV6-1
d_call: NA
clone_size: few
cdr3_length: 15
j_call: TRBJ1-5
cdr3_aa: CASSESGSGNQPQHF
cdr3_nt: TGTGCCAGCAGTGAAAGCGGGAGTGGCAATCAGCCCCAGCATTTT

v_call: TRBV7-9
d_call: NA
clone_size: NA
cdr3_length: 14
j_call: TRBJ1-3
cdr3_aa: CASSKFTYGNTIYF
cdr3_nt: TGTGCCAGCAGCAAATTCACCTATGGAAACACCATATATTTT

v_call: TRBV5-6
d_call: TRBD1
clone_size: NA
cdr3_length: 17
j_call: TRBJ1-1
cdr3_aa: CASSPGVGTGLNTEAFF
cdr3_nt: TGTGCCAGCAGCCCCGGGGTGGGGACAGGATTAAACACTGAAGCTTTCTTT

v_call: TRBV5-1
d_call: NA
clone_size: NA
cdr3_length: 14
j_call: TRBJ1-1
cdr3_aa: CASNLQGMGTEAFF
cdr3_nt: TGCGCCAGCAATCTACAGGGTATGGGCACTGAAGCTTTCTTT

v_call: TRBV15
d_call: TRBD2
clone_size: few
cdr3_length: 15
j_call: TRBJ2-1
cdr3_aa: CATSRAGGKNNEQFF
cdr3_nt: TGTGCCACCAGCCGCGCGGGAGGCAAAAACAATGAGCAGTTCTTC

v_call: TRBV11-3
d_call: TRBD1
clone_size: once
cdr3_length: 16
j_call: TRBJ2-1
cdr3_aa: CASSSSGTGGRDEQFF
cdr3_nt: TGTGCCAGCAGCTCCTCCGGGACAGGGGGCCGGGATGAGCAGTTCTTC

v_call: TRBV9
d_call: NA
clone_size: NA
cdr3_length: 15
j_call: TRBJ2-1
cdr3_aa: CASSVERQSYNEQFF
cdr3_nt: TGTGCCAGCAGCGTTGAGAGACAAAGTTACAATGAGCAGTTCTTC

v_call: TRBV20-1
d_call: NA
clone_size: NA
cdr3_length: 11
j_call: TRBJ2-1
cdr3_aa: CSARDEVGQFF
cdr3_nt: TGCAGTGCTAGAGATGAGGTTGGGCAGTTCTTC

v_call: TRBV30
d_call: TRBD1
clone_size: NA
cdr3_length: 14
j_call: TRBJ1-2
cdr3_aa: CAWRRTGGGHGYTF
cdr3_nt: TGTGCCTGGAGACGGACAGGGGGTGGCCATGGCTACACCTTC

v_call: TRBV6-1
d_call: NA
clone_size: NA
cdr3_length: 14
j_call: TRBJ1-1
cdr3_aa: CASRPPGVNTEAFF
cdr3_nt: TGTGCCAGCAGGCCCCCGGGGGTGAACACTGAAGCTTTCTTT

v_call: TRBV19
d_call: NA
clone_size: NA
cdr3_length: 14
j_call: TRBJ2-7
cdr3_aa: CACAAGRGVGEQYF
cdr3_nt: TGTGCCTGCGCTGCGGGCAGGGGGGTTGGCGAGCAGTACTTC

v_call: TRBV30
d_call: NA
clone_size: once
cdr3_length: 15
j_call: TRBJ1-3
cdr3_aa: CASSPPQGSGNTIYF
cdr3_nt: TGTGCCTCGTCACCACCACAGGGCTCTGGAAACACCATATATTTT

v_call: TRBV4-1
d_call: NA
clone_size: NA
cdr3_length: 15
j_call: TRBJ2-7
cdr3_aa: CASSQDAGAMVEQYF
cdr3_nt: TGCGCCAGCAGCCAAGACGCAGGGGCTATGGTAGAGCAGTACTTC

v_call: TRBV7-9
d_call: TRBD1
clone_size: NA
cdr3_length: 12
j_call: TRBJ1-2
cdr3_aa: CSSSLDRVGYTF
cdr3_nt: TGTTCCAGCAGCTTAGACAGGGTTGGCTACACCTTC

v_call: TRBV30
d_call: TRBD2
clone_size: once
cdr3_length: 20
j_call: TRBJ2-6
cdr3_aa: CAWSDGTSGYRSSGANGLTF
cdr3_nt: TGTGCCTGGAGCGACGGGACTAGCGGGTACCGGAGCTCTGGGGCCAACGGCCTGACTTTC

v_call: TRBV5-5
d_call: NA
clone_size: NA
cdr3_length: 14
j_call: TRBJ1-2
cdr3_aa: CASSLAPGNLGYTF
cdr3_nt: TGTGCCAGCAGCTTAGCCCCAGGAAACCTCGGCTACACCTTC

v_call: TRBV28
d_call: TRBD1
clone_size: NA
cdr3_length: 15
j_call: TRBJ1-2
cdr3_aa: CASSLHPTGSDGYTF
cdr3_nt: TGTGCCAGCAGTTTACATCCGACAGGGAGCGATGGCTACACCTTC

v_call: TRBV27
d_call: NA
clone_size: NA
cdr3_length: 13
j_call: TRBJ1-5
cdr3_aa: CASSIDRNQPQHF
cdr3_nt: TGTGCCAGCAGTATTGACAGGAATCAGCCCCAGCATTTT

v_call: TRBV6-1
d_call: NA
clone_size: NA
cdr3_length: 15
j_call: TRBJ1-5
cdr3_aa: CASRARQAGNQPQHF
cdr3_nt: TGTGCCAGCAGGGCTAGACAGGCCGGCAATCAGCCCCAGCATTTT

v_call: TRBV15
d_call: TRBD2
clone_size: NA
cdr3_length: 16
j_call: TRBJ2-3
cdr3_aa: CATTPGVAGSTDTQYF
cdr3_nt: TGTGCCACCACCCCCGGAGTAGCGGGGAGCACAGATACGCAGTATTTT

v_call: TRBV7-2
d_call: TRBD1
clone_size: NA
cdr3_length: 16
j_call: TRBJ1-1
cdr3_aa: CASSQGQGASSTEAFF
cdr3_nt: TGTGCCAGCAGCCAAGGACAGGGGGCATCGAGCACTGAAGCTTTCTTT

v_call: TRBV2
d_call: TRBD1
clone_size: NA
cdr3_length: 15
j_call: TRBJ1-3
cdr3_aa: CASSETGGAGNTIYF
cdr3_nt: TGTGCCAGCAGCGAAACAGGGGGCGCCGGAAACACCATATATTTT

v_call: TRBV21-1
d_call: NA
clone_size: NA
cdr3_length: 18
j_call: TRBJ1-2
cdr3_aa: CASSKGLARGQGTDGYTF
cdr3_nt: TGTGCCAGCAGCAAAGGGTTGGCTAGGGGTCAGGGGACGGATGGCTACACCTTC

v_call: TRBV10-3
d_call: NA
clone_size: NA
cdr3_length: 16
j_call: TRBJ2-6
cdr3_aa: CATRNSQGPGANVLTF
cdr3_nt: TGTGCCACCCGAAACAGTCAGGGCCCTGGGGCCAACGTCCTGACTTTC

v_call: TRBV6-1
d_call: NA
clone_size: NA
cdr3_length: 12
j_call: TRBJ1-1
cdr3_aa: CATLLTRTEAFF
cdr3_nt: TGTGCCACCCTTTTAACGCGGACTGAAGCTTTCTTT

v_call: TRBV7-9
d_call: NA
clone_size: NA
cdr3_length: 16
j_call: TRBJ1-1
cdr3_aa: CASSPEGNAYNTEAFF
cdr3_nt: TGTGCCAGCAGCCCCGAGGGAAATGCCTATAACACTGAAGCTTTCTTT

v_call: TRBV30
d_call: NA
clone_size: once
cdr3_length: 14
j_call: TRBJ2-3
cdr3_aa: CAWTRGFDADTQYF
cdr3_nt: TGTGCCTGGACCAGGGGATTTGATGCAGATACGCAGTATTTT

v_call: TRBV28
d_call: NA
clone_size: NA
cdr3_length: 15
j_call: TRBJ2-7
cdr3_aa: CASSLSVPPGYEQYF
cdr3_nt: TGTGCCAGCAGTTTAAGTGTCCCACCCGGCTACGAGCAGTACTTC